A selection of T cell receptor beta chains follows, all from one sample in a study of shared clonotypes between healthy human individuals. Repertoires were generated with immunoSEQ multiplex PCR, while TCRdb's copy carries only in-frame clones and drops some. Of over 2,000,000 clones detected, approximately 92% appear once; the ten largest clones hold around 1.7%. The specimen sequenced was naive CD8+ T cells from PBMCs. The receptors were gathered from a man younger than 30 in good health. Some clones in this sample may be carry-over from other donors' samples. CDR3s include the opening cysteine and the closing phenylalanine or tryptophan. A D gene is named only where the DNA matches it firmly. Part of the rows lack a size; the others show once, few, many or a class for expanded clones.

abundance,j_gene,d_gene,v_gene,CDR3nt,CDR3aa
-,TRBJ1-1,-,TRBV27,TGTGCCAGCCAACCGATTTTCCGGGACCTCGGCCAGACCACTGAAGCTTTCTTT,CASQPIFRDLGQTTEAFF
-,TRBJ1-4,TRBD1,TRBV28,TGTGCCAGCAGTAGACAGGGGGAACTGTTTTTT,CASSRQGELFF
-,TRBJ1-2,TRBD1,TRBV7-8,TGTGCCAGCAGCGACCGACAGGGGATCGGGGGCTACACCTTC,CASSDRQGIGGYTF
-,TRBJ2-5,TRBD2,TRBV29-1,TGCAGCGTTGAAGATCGGGCTAGCGGCCTTGTGGAGCAGTACTTC,CSVEDRASGLVEQYF
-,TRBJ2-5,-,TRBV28,TGTGCCAGCACTCAGAGGGACTCCGAGCTGTGGGAGACCCAGTACTTC,CASTQRDSELWETQYF
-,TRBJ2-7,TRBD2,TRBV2,TGTGCCAGCAGTGTTCCGGGACTAGCAGGGGCCTACGAGCAGTACTTC,CASSVPGLAGAYEQYF
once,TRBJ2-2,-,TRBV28,TGTGCCAGCAGTTCGGCTCGACTGGGGGAGGAGCTGTTTTTT,CASSSARLGEELFF
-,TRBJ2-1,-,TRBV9,TGTGCCAGCAGCGTAGGGGAGTTAGGAATCCCCAATGAGCAGTTCTTC,CASSVGELGIPNEQFF
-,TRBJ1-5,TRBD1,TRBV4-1,TGCGCCAGCAGCCAAGTACCAGACAGGGCGAAAGCTCAGCCCCAGCATTTT,CASSQVPDRAKAQPQHF
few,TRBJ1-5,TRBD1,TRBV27,TGTGCCAGCAACCCACAGGGGTACGGGCAGCCCCAGCATTTT,CASNPQGYGQPQHF
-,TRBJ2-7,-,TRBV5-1,TGCGCCAGCAGCTTGACGCAGGGGTACGAGCAGTACTTC,CASSLTQGYEQYF
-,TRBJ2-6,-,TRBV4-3,TGCGCCAGCAGCCAAGGAGTTGGGGCCAACGTCCTGACTTTC,CASSQGVGANVLTF
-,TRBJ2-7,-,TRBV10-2,TGCGCCAGCAGTGAGCTGGGCGGTGACTACGAGCAGTACTTC,CASSELGGDYEQYF
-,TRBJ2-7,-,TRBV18,TGTGCCAGCTCGCCGACGCGGAACTGGGACGAGCAGTACTTC,CASSPTRNWDEQYF
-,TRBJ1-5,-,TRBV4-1,TGCGCCAGCAGCCAGGTGCCGTCCCAGCCCCAGCATTTT,CASSQVPSQPQHF
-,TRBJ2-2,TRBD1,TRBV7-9,TGTGCCAGCAGCTCCCTACAGGGGTCTGACGCCGGGGAGCTGTTTTTT,CASSSLQGSDAGELFF
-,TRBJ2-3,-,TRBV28,TGTGCCAGCAGTTTATTTGAGCGGAGCACAGATACGCAGTATTTT,CASSLFERSTDTQYF
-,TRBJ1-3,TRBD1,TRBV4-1,TGCGCCAGCAGCCATGATGCCGGGACAGGGAGGGGAAACACCATATATTTT,CASSHDAGTGRGNTIYF
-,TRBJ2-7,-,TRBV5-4,TGTGCCAGCAGCGCCCCCGGCACAGACTACGAGCAGTACTTC,CASSAPGTDYEQYF
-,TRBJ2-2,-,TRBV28,TGTGCCAGCAGACTCGGTCCCGGGGAGCTGTTTTTT,CASRLGPGELFF
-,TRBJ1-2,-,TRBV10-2,TGCGCCAGCAGTGAGACAGCGAGCTATGGCTACACCTTC,CASSETASYGYTF
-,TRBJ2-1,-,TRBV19,TGTGCCAGTAGTACCCCCTCGATTGTCTACAATGAGCAGTTCTTC,CASSTPSIVYNEQFF
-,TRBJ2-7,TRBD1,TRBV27,TGTGCCAGCAGTTACATGGACAGGGTGGACGAGCAGTACTTC,CASSYMDRVDEQYF
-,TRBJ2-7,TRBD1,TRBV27,TGTGCCAGCAGTTTCAGGGGGACGTACGACGAGCAGTACTTC,CASSFRGTYDEQYF
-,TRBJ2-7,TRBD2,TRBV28,TGTGCCAGCAGTATAAGGGGACTAACTTACGAGCAGTACTTC,CASSIRGLTYEQYF
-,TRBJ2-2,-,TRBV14,TGTGCCAGCAGCCATAACAGGGTCGCGACCGGGGAGCTGTTTTTT,CASSHNRVATGELFF
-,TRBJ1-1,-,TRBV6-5,TGTGCCAGCAGTTACTCGAAAGGGGTAAGGACTGAAGCTTTCTTT,CASSYSKGVRTEAFF
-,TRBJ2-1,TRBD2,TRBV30,TGTGCCTGGAGTGGCCAGCGGGAATACAATGAGCAGTTCTTC,CAWSGQREYNEQFF